Listed below are T cell receptor beta chains from one sample, sequenced in a study of blood T cell repertoires in COVID-19. Sequenced by immunoSEQ multiplex PCR; TCRdb stores in-frame clones only, minus some. The table has about 280,000 clones, 75% to 90% seen once. Sequencing was done on a sample of PBMCs or T cells enriched from blood (not recorded which). These TCRs come from a woman between 50 and 59 years old who had recovered from COVID-19. The conserved cysteine and the conserved F or W are not part of the CDR3 here.

CDR3aa	v_gene	j_gene
AWSVQGSETQY	TRBV30	TRBJ2-5
ASSLQGEAF	TRBV12-3/TRBV12-4	TRBJ1-1
ASSSTSGTGVPNEKLF	TRBV7-9	TRBJ1-4
ASSLALWEDEKLF	TRBV7-9	TRBJ1-4
ASTSGGANVLT	TRBV27	TRBJ2-6
ASSGTGGPTEAF	TRBV2	TRBJ1-1
ASSTGGGETEAF	TRBV19	TRBJ1-1
ASSEGTSSTDTQY	TRBV25-1	TRBJ2-3
AWALAGTYYGYT	TRBV30	TRBJ1-2
ASSFLQGANQPQH	TRBV2	TRBJ1-5
ASSLTSGSRYEQY	TRBV5-5	TRBJ2-7
ASARPGQVQETQY	TRBV18	TRBJ2-5
ASSPGGLSSYEQY	TRBV7-2	TRBJ2-7
ASSVRGASTDTQY	TRBV2	TRBJ2-3
ASSTGTGSDYGYT	TRBV6-5	TRBJ1-2
ASSQSTGNPYEQY	TRBV4-3	TRBJ2-7
ASSEGLAGKVEQF	TRBV6-1	TRBJ2-1
ASSLAGVNSPLH	TRBV5-6	TRBJ1-6
ASSSWDRPDQPQH	TRBV7-2	TRBJ1-5
ASSQTGYGYT	TRBV2	TRBJ1-2
ASSSPGIETQY	TRBV19	TRBJ2-5
ASSPTGTNIDTQY	TRBV18	TRBJ2-3
ASSLEEPNEKLF	TRBV5-1	TRBJ1-4
ASSYGDREEAF	TRBV6-5	TRBJ1-1
ASSAGIRSYNSPLH	TRBV5-6	TRBJ1-6
ASSATYYEQF	TRBV7-2	TRBJ2-1
ASSAYRGVDEKLF	TRBV5-1	TRBJ1-4
ASSLTGGLVEAF	TRBV5-1	TRBJ1-1
ASSPLAGLNQPQH	TRBV18	TRBJ1-5
ASSSGTALYEQY	TRBV28	TRBJ2-7
ASSMGSGNSYEQY	TRBV19	TRBJ2-7
ASSLKRQPQH	TRBV28	TRBJ1-5
ASSPRHPQETQY	TRBV7-9	TRBJ2-5
ASSRTGLLAKNIQY	TRBV7-2	TRBJ2-4
ASSERLAGGTDTQY	TRBV10-1	TRBJ2-3
ASSAPWGTGVTSSQH	TRBV6-1	TRBJ1-5
ASSIGVLAGGYNEQF	TRBV19	TRBJ2-1
ASSAERTGTAF	TRBV25-1	TRBJ1-1
ASSQGSGTSTDTQY	TRBV4-1	TRBJ2-3
ASRSTQGRNTEAF	TRBV6-5	TRBJ1-1
ASMSSFYQPQH	TRBV19	TRBJ1-5
ATYSLAKNIQY	TRBV6-5	TRBJ2-4
ASKNFGGDSNQPQH	TRBV19	TRBJ1-5
ASSQDGARYYNEQF	TRBV4-1	TRBJ2-1
SVPPTRVAGPGTQY	TRBV29-1	TRBJ2-3
ASSPRTGGTDTQY	TRBV11-2	TRBJ2-3
ASSFQRVLSGNTIY	TRBV7-9	TRBJ1-3
ASSVLENTEAF	TRBV9	TRBJ1-1
ASSPTGTGSADTQY	TRBV6-2/TRBV6-3	TRBJ2-3
ASSEARYREAF	TRBV6-1	TRBJ1-1
ATLAADTSTDTQY	TRBV19	TRBJ2-3
ASSSPRTARTNTGELF	TRBV5-1	TRBJ2-2
ASSSPYGTEDTGELF	TRBV5-8	TRBJ2-2